The rows below give T cell receptor beta chains drawn from one sample of a study of blood T cell repertoires in COVID-19. TCRdb's copy holds only in-frame clones and misses some; the assay was immunoSEQ multiplex PCR. Of 100,000 to 150,000 clones listed, around 80% are singletons. Sequencing used PBMCs or T cells enriched from blood (not recorded which). The origin of the receptors is a man aged 35-49 years with acute COVID-19. Both conserved end residues are part of each CDR3. A D gene is named only where the DNA matches it firmly. A row's size may be missing; if present it is once, few, many or a size class.

V	D	J	size	CDR3	DNA
TRBV19	TRBD2	TRBJ2-1	-	CASSLQLLAGGLNEQFF	TGTGCCAGTAGTCTACAACTTCTAGCGGGGGGGTTGAATGAGCAGTTCTTC
TRBV6-2/TRBV6-3	-	TRBJ1-1	-	CASSYPATNTEAFF	TGTGCCAGCAGTTATCCAGCGACGAACACTGAAGCTTTCTTT
TRBV15	TRBD1	TRBJ2-7	-	CATSRDGTGASYEQYF	TGTGCCACCAGCAGAGATGGCACAGGGGCTTCCTACGAGCAGTACTTC
TRBV6-5	TRBD2	TRBJ2-1	once	CASSYFLAGYNEQFF	TGTGCCAGCAGTTACTTCCTAGCGGGTTACAATGAGCAGTTCTTC
TRBV5-1	TRBD1	TRBJ1-2	once	CASSLGQGGGVVNYGYTF	TGCGCCAGCAGCTTGGGACAGGGAGGCGGAGTAGTTAACTATGGCTACACCTTC
TRBV6-4	TRBD1	TRBJ1-6	-	CASSAQGGRPLHF	TGTGCCAGCAGTGCCCAGGGGGGTAGACCCCTCCACTTT
TRBV20-1	-	TRBJ1-1	-	CSAFRDTEAFF	TGCAGTGCGTTCCGGGACACTGAAGCTTTCTTT
TRBV19	-	TRBJ2-4	few	CASSIPRDGERDIQYF	TGTGCCAGTAGTATACCACGAGACGGAGAGAGGGACATTCAGTACTTC
TRBV6-5	-	TRBJ1-2	-	CASSYSRDHGYTF	TGTGCCAGCAGTTACTCGCGAGATCATGGCTACACCTTC
TRBV30	-	TRBJ1-3	-	CAWRGGLSPRNTIYF	TGTGCCTGGAGAGGAGGTCTTTCGCCCCGAAACACCATATATTTT
TRBV29-1	-	TRBJ1-2	-	CSVEERGFYGYTF	TGCAGCGTTGAGGAAAGGGGTTTCTATGGCTACACCTTC
TRBV28	TRBD2	TRBJ2-1	-	CASDPRASGYNEQFF	TGTGCCAGCGACCCTAGGGCTAGCGGTTACAATGAGCAGTTCTTC
TRBV2	-	TRBJ2-7	once	CASLQHTGGEQYF	TGTGCCAGCCTCCAGCATACCGGGGGCGAGCAGTACTTC
TRBV3-1/TRBV3-2	TRBD1	TRBJ2-7	-	CASKRWDSTYEQYF	TGTGCCAGCAAGCGCTGGGACAGCACCTACGAGCAGTACTTC
TRBV18	TRBD2	TRBJ2-1	-	CASSPRGSSYNEQFF	TGTGCCAGCTCACCACGCGGGAGCTCCTACAATGAGCAGTTCTTC
TRBV7-6	-	TRBJ1-2	-	CASSLEGGTAVIYGYTF	TGTGCCAGCAGCTTGGAGGGCGGTACGGCTGTAATCTATGGCTACACCTTC
TRBV6-5	TRBD1	TRBJ2-2	-	CASNLQGAVPGELFF	TGTGCCAGCAACCTACAGGGGGCGGTTCCCGGGGAGCTGTTTTTT
TRBV18	-	TRBJ2-2	-	CASSPPNRGNTGELFF	TGTGCCAGCTCACCTCCGAATCGGGGGAACACCGGGGAGCTGTTTTTT
TRBV11-2	-	TRBJ1-1	-	CASSFNRNTEAFF	TGTGCCAGCAGTTTTAACAGGAACACTGAAGCTTTCTTT
TRBV3-1/TRBV3-2	TRBD2	TRBJ2-3	-	CASSPRERETTDTQYF	TGTGCCAGCAGCCCCCGGGAGCGGGAGACCACAGATACGCAGTATTTT
TRBV19	-	TRBJ2-2	-	CASSIRRDSVNTGELFF	TGTGCCAGTAGTATAAGGAGGGACAGTGTGAACACCGGGGAGCTGTTTTTT
TRBV5-1	TRBD2	TRBJ2-7	-	CASSLVGAGGYEQYF	TGCGCCAGCAGCTTGGTAGGTGCGGGAGGCTACGAGCAGTACTTC
TRBV29-1	-	TRBJ2-7	-	CSAPGPFYEQYF	TGCAGCGCTCCAGGGCCTTTCTACGAGCAGTACTTC
TRBV25-1	-	TRBJ2-5	-	CASSDGARETQYF	TGTGCCAGCAGTGACGGAGCTAGGGAGACCCAGTACTTC
TRBV11-2	TRBD2	TRBJ2-5	-	CASSTGLAGGPETQYF	TGTGCCAGCAGCACTGGACTAGCGGGAGGTCCAGAGACCCAGTACTTC
TRBV5-1	-	TRBJ2-3	-	CASSFLASTDTQYF	TGCGCCAGCAGCTTCCTAGCTAGCACAGATACGCAGTATTTT
TRBV28	-	TRBJ1-2	-	CASIAGYGYTF	TGTGCCAGCATAGCAGGGTACGGCTACACCTTC
TRBV7-2	TRBD1	TRBJ1-2	-	CASSLGWGQYGYTF	TGTGCCAGCAGCTTAGGTTGGGGACAGTATGGCTACACCTTC
TRBV27	-	TRBJ2-7	-	CASSFSFVGAGYEQYF	TGTGCCAGCAGTTTTTCCTTTGTGGGGGCAGGTTACGAGCAGTACTTC
TRBV19	-	TRBJ1-6	-	CASSMNRVDSPLHF	TGTGCCAGTAGTATGAACAGGGTGGATTCACCCCTCCACTTT
TRBV20-1	-	TRBJ1-1	once	CSARASGLTFF	TGCAGTGCTAGAGCCAGCGGGCTGACTTTCTTT
TRBV18	-	TRBJ2-5	-	CASSPIPGEAGETQYF	TGTGCCAGCTCACCTATACCGGGAGAGGCAGGGGAGACCCAGTACTTC
TRBV18	-	TRBJ1-5	-	CASSPLPGQLNNQPQHF	TGTGCCAGCTCACCACTACCTGGACAGCTTAATAATCAGCCCCAGCATTTT
TRBV30	-	TRBJ2-7	-	CAWSVAYEQYF	TGTGCCTGGAGTGTCGCCTACGAGCAGTACTTC
TRBV27	-	TRBJ2-7	-	CASSSERQVPYEQYF	TGTGCCAGCAGTTCCGAACGACAGGTACCCTACGAGCAGTACTTC
TRBV5-4	TRBD1	TRBJ1-2	-	CASSSNDRALGYGYTF	TGTGCCAGCAGCTCAAACGACAGGGCCCTAGGCTATGGCTACACCTTC
TRBV5-6	-	TRBJ1-2	-	CASSPGLSDRGYTF	TGTGCCAGCAGCCCGGGACTTTCGGATCGGGGCTACACCTTC
TRBV3-1/TRBV3-2	TRBD1	TRBJ2-1	-	CASTSQGFWEQFF	TGTGCCAGCACCTCACAGGGGTTTTGGGAGCAGTTCTTC
TRBV30	TRBD1	TRBJ1-1	-	CAWSYLPTGDSEAFF	TGTGCCTGGAGTTACCTACCGACAGGGGATTCTGAAGCTTTCTTT
TRBV5-1	-	TRBJ1-2	-	CASSLAAGYHYGYTF	TGCGCCAGCAGCTTGGCCGCAGGGTACCACTATGGCTACACCTTC
TRBV28	-	TRBJ2-7	-	CASSLAVGDEQYF	TGTGCCAGCAGTTTGGCGGTCGGCGACGAGCAGTACTTC